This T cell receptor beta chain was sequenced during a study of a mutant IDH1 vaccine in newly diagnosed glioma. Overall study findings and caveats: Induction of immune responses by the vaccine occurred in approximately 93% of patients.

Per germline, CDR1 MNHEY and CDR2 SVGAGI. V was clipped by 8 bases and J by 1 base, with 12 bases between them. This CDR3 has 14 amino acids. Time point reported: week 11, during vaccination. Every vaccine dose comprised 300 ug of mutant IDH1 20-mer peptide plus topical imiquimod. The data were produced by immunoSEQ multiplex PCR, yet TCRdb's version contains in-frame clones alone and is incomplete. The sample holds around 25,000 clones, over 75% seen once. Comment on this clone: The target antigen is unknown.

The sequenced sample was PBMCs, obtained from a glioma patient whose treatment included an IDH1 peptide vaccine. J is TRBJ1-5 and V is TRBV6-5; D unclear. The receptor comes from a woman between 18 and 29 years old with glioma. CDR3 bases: TGTGCCAGCGCGAAGCGGGTAAGCAATCAGCCCCAGCATTTT. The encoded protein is CASAKRVSNQPQHF.